The clone carrying this TCR beta chain was seen just once. What it binds is unknown. The sample comes from a study of cytotoxic CD8 clonotypes in ibrutinib-treated CLL. Findings of the study overall: Elevated clonality accompanied ibrutinib response, with a return toward baseline values at progression.

Data came from immunoSEQ multiplex PCR; TCRdb stores just in-frame clones and leaves some out. The sample includes tens of thousands of clones, around 80% of them seen just once. V trimming: 9 bases; J trimming: 4 bases; junction bases outside the gene matches: 6. The CDR3 has 14 amino acids. From germline, CDR1 is MNHEY and CDR2 SMNVEV (reference sequence). V and J are TRBV27 and TRBJ2-5, with 12 bases aligning to TRBD2. The receptor comes from a human donor with chronic lymphocytic leukemia. Sequences were derived from PBMCs, sampled at disease progression, from a patient treated with ibrutinib. For the CDR3, the DNA is TGTGCCAGTGGTCTAGCGGGAGGGTCAGAGACCCAGTACTTC. Translation gives CASGLAGGSETQYF.